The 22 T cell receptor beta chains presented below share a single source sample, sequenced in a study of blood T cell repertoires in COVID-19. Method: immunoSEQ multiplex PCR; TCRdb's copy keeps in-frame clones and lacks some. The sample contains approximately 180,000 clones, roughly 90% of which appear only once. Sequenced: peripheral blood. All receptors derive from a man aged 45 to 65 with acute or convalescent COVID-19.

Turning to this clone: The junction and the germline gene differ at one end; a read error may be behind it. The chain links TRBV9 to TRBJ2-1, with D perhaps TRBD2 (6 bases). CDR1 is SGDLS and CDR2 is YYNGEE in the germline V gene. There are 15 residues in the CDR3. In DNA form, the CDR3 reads TGTGCCAGCAGCGTATTCCCCGAGACTAGTGGGTGGGGCCTCTTC. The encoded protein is CASSVFPETSGWGLF. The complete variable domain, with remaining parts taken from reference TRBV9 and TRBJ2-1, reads DSGVTQTPKHLITATGQRVTLRCSPRSGDLSVYWYQQSLDQGLQFLIQYYNGEERAKGNILERFSAQQFPDLHSELNLSSLELGDSALYFCASSVFPETSGWGLFGPGTRLTVL.

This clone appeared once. The CDR3 DNA reads as TGTGCCAGCAGCGTGGGACTAGCGGAAGAGACCCAGTACTTC. Protein product: CASSVGLAEETQYF. The gene calls are TRBV9 and TRBJ2-5; TRBD2 aligns across 11 bases. The germline V gene has CDR1 SGDLS and CDR2 YYNGEE. With V trimmed by 2 bases and J by 3 bases, 0 bases remained unmatched. The length of the CDR3 is 14 residues.

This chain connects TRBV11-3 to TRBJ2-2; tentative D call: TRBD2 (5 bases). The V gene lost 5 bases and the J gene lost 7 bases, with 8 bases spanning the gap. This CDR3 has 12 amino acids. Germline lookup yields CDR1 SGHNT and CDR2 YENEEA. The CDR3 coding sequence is TGTGCCAGCAGCCCAGAGGGCGGGGAGCTGTTTTTT. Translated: CASSPEGGELFF.

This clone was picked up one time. Here the CDR3 reads CASSIKPGHKYGYTF. In nucleotides, the CDR3 is TGTGCCAGTAGTATTAAACCGGGACATAAATATGGCTACACCTTC. The V gene is TRBV19, the J gene TRBJ1-2; D is possibly TRBD1 (6 bases). This CDR3 has 15 amino acids. The germline gives CDR1 LNHDA, CDR2 SQIVND (reference sequence). Deletions cut 3 bases from V and 5 bases from J, with 16 bases between.

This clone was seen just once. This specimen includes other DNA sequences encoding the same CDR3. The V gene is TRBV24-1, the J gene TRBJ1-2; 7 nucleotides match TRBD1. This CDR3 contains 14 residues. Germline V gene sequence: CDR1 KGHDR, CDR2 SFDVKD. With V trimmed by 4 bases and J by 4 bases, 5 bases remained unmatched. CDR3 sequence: CATSDSDRVYGYTF. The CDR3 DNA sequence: TGTGCCACCAGTGACTCCGACAGGGTCTATGGCTACACCTTC.

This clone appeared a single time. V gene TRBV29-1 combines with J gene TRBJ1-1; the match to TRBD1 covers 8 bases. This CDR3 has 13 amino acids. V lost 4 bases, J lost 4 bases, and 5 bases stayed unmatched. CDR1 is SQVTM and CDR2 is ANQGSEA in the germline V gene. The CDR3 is CSVGTGKTTEAFF. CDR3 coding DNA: TGCAGCGTTGGGACAGGGAAGACCACTGAAGCTTTCTTT.

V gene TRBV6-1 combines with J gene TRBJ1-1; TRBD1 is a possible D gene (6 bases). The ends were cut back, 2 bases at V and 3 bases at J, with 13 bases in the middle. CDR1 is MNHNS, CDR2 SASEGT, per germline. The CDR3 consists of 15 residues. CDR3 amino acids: CASSERRGLDTEAFF. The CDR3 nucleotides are TGTGCCAGCAGTGAACGGCGGGGGCTTGACACTGAAGCTTTCTTT.

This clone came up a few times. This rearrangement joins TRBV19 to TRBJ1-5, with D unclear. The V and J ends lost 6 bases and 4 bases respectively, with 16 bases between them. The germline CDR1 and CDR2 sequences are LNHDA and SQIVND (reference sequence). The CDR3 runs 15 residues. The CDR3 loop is CASSKDGRENQPQHF. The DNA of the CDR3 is TGTGCCAGTAGCAAGGACGGGAGGGAAAATCAGCCCCAGCATTTT.

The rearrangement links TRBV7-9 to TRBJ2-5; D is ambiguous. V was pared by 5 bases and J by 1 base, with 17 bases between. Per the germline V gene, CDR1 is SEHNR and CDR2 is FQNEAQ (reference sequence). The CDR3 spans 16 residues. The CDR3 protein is CASSQRIGGLQETQYF. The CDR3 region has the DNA TGTGCCAGCAGCCAAAGAATTGGTGGGCTCCAAGAGACCCAGTACTTC.

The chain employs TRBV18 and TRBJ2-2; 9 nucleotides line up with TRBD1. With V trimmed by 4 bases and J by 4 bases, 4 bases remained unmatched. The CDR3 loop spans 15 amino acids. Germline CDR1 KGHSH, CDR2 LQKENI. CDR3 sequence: CASSHRGPSTGELFF. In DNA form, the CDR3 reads TGTGCCAGCTCACACAGGGGGCCAAGCACCGGGGAGCTGTTTTTT. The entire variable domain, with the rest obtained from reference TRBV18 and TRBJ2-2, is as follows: NAGVMQNPRHLVRRRGQEARLRCSPMKGHSHVYWYRQLPEEGLKFMVYLQKENIIDESGMPKERFSAEFPKEGPSILRIQQVVRGDSAAYFCASSHRGPSTGELFFGEGSRLTVL.

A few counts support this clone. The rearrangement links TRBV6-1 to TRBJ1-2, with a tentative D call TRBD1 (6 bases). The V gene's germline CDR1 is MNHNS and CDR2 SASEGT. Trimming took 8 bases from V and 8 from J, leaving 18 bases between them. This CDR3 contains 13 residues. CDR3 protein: CASRPTYRDGYTF. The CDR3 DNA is TGTGCCAGCCGGCCGACCTACAGGGACGGCTACACCTTC.

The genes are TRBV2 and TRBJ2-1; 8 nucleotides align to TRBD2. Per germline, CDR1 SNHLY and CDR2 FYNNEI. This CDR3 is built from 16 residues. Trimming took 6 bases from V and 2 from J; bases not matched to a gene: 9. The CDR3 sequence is CASSTYPGLAYNEQFF. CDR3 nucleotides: TGTGCCAGCAGCACCTATCCGGGACTAGCCTACAATGAGCAGTTCTTC.

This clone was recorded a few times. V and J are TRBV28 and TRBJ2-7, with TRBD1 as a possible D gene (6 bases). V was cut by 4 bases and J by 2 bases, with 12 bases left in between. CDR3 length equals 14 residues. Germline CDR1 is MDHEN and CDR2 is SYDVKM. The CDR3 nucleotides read TGTGCCAGCAGTTCCACGGGACACCCCTACGAGCAGTACTTC. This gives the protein CASSSTGHPYEQYF.

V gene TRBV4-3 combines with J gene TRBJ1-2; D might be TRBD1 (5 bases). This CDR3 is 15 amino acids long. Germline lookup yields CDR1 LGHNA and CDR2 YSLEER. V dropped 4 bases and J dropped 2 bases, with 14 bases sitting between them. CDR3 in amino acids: CASSRVGGANYGYTF. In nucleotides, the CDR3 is TGCGCCAGCAGCCGCGTCGGGGGAGCAAACTATGGCTACACCTTC.

This CDR3 reads CASRLGSGANVLTF. The CDR3 DNA is TGTGCCAGCAGACTTGGCTCTGGGGCCAACGTCCTGACTTTC. This rearrangement joins TRBV3-1 (or the pseudogene TRBV3-2) to TRBJ2-6, with D hard to call. The CDR3 is made up of 14 amino acids. CDR1 and CDR2 (germline): LGHDT, YNNKEL (reference sequence). V lost 6 bases and J lost 0, with 6 bases in between.

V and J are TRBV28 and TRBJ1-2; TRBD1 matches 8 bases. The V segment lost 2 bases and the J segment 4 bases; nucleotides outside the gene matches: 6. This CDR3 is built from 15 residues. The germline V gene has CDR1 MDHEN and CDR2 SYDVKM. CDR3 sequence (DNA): TGTGCCAGCAGTTTACGGCAGGGGGCAGGCTATGGCTACACCTTC. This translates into CASSLRQGAGYGYTF.

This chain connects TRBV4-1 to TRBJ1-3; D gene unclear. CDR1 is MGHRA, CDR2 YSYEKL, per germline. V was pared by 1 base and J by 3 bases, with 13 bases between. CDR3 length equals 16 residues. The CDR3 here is CASSQGAWGDGNTIYF. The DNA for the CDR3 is TGCGCCAGCAGCCAAGGAGCGTGGGGAGATGGAAACACCATATATTTT.

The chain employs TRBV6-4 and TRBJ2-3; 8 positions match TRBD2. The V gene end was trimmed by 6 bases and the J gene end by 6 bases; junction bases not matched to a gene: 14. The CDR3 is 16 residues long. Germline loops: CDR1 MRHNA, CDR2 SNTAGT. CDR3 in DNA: TGTGCCAGCAGACCACATGCGGGGGGCGCATTGGATACGCAGTATTTT. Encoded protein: CASRPHAGGALDTQYF.

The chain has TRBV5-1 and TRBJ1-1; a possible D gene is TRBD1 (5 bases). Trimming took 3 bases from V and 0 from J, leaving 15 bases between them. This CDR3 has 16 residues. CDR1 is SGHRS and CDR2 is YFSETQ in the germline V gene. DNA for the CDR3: TGCGCCAGCAGCTCTAATTGGACACCAATGAACACTGAAGCTTTCTTT. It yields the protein CASSSNWTPMNTEAFF.

DNA for the CDR3: TGTGCCACTGGGGGCCTGAACACTGAAGCTTTCTTT. The encoded protein is CATGGLNTEAFF. V and J are TRBV2 and TRBJ1-1; tentatively, D is TRBD1 (6 bases). CDR1 SNHLY and CDR2 FYNNEI come from the germline V gene. Trimming pared 10 bases from V and 0 bases from J, leaving 9 bases between. The CDR3 runs to 12 residues.

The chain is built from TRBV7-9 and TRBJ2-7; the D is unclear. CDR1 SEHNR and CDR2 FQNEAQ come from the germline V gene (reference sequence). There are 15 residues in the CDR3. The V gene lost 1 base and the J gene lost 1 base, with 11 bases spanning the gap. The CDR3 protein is CASSLVLGGSYEQYF. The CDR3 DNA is TGTGCCAGCAGCTTAGTCCTAGGCGGTTCCTACGAGCAGTACTTC. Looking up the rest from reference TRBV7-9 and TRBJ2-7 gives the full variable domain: DTGVSQNPRHKITKRGQNVTFRCDPISEHNRLYWYRQTLGQGPEFLTYFQNEAQLEKSRLLSDRFSAERPKGSFSTLEIQRTEQGDSAMYLCASSLVLGGSYEQYFGPGTRLTVT.

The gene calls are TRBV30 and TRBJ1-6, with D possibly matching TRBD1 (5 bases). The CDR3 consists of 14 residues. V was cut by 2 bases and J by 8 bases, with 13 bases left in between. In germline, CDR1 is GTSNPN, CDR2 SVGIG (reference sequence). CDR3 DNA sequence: TGTGCCTGGAGTCGGGGGGTTGATTATTCACCCCTCCACTTT. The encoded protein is CAWSRGVDYSPLHF.